What follows are 15 T cell receptor beta chains derived from one specimen sequenced in a study of PD-1 blockade in classical Hodgkin lymphoma. The patients all showed relapse after autologous stem cell transplantation, while their brentuximab vedotin exposure varied. From thawed PBMCs, CD8+ T cells were isolated by magnetic negative selection. Profiled with immunoSEQ multiplex PCR; TCRdb holds only in-frame clones, not every one. The data show roughly 11,000 clones, with around 82% seen just once and approximately 40% held by the top ten. The sample in question was CD8+ T cells from blood, obtained at baseline. These receptors came from a human donor with classical Hodgkin lymphoma.

V gene TRBV4-2 combines with J gene TRBJ2-7; D is possibly TRBD1 (6 bases). The germline V gene has CDR1 LGHNA and CDR2 YNFKEQ. There are 20 residues in the CDR3. Trimming pared 0 bases from V and 3 bases from J, leaving 27 bases between. CDR3 in DNA: TGTGCCAGCAGCCAAGATTTCAACAGGGTGAATAGCAGGTCCCTCTACGAGCAGTACTTC. It specifies CASSQDFNRVNSRSLYEQYF.

This chain connects TRBV19 to TRBJ1-5; possibly TRBD1 for D (6 bases). The ends were cut back, 3 bases at V and 3 bases at J, with 12 bases in the middle. This CDR3 has 15 amino acids. Germline V CDR1 and CDR2: LNHDA, SQIVND (reference sequence). The CDR3 sequence: CASSMTGELNQPQHF. The CDR3 DNA reads TGTGCCAGTAGTATGACAGGCGAACTCAATCAGCCCCAGCATTTT.

This clone has a single count. The rearrangement links TRBV19 to TRBJ2-3; 8 nucleotides align to TRBD2. The CDR3 totals 15 residues. The V gene end was trimmed by 3 bases and the J gene end by 2 bases; junction bases not matched to a gene: 4. Germline values: CDR1 LNHDA, CDR2 SQIVND (reference sequence). The CDR3 region is CASSIGSGITDTQYF. The CDR3 nucleotides are TGTGCCAGTAGTATTGGTAGCGGGATCACAGATACGCAGTATTTT.

The rearrangement joins TRBV6-5 to TRBJ1-1, with D unclear. Trimming removed 2 bases at V and 5 bases at J, with 18 bases between. CDR1 and CDR2 from the germline V gene are MNHEY and SVGAGI. The length of the CDR3 is 16 residues. The CDR3 is CASSYPGTTTVTEAFF. The CDR3 DNA reads TGTGCCAGCAGTTACCCTGGTACCACTACGGTTACTGAAGCTTTCTTT.

The V gene is TRBV7-2, the J gene TRBJ2-7; D perhaps matches TRBD1 (5 bases). Trimming pared 1 base from V and 1 base from J, leaving 8 bases between. CDR3 length: 14 amino acids. Germline assignment: CDR1 SGHTA and CDR2 FQGNSA. This CDR3 reads CASSLGGRSYEQYF. The CDR3 DNA follows: TGTGCCAGCAGCTTAGGGGGCAGATCCTACGAGCAGTACTTC.

The chain is built from TRBV7-9 and TRBJ2-1; 11 bases are shared with TRBD2. This CDR3 region has 16 residues. V trimming: 5 bases; J trimming: 3 bases; junction bases outside the gene matches: 6. CDR1 is SEHNR and CDR2 is FQNEAQ in the germline V gene (reference sequence). CDR3 bases: TGTGCCAGCAGCCCGAGGACTAGCGGGTACTACAATGAGCAGTTCTTC. Its protein is CASSPRTSGYYNEQFF.

This chain links TRBV27 with TRBJ2-5; 8 positions match TRBD1. Germline V CDR1 and CDR2: MNHEY, SMNVEV (reference sequence). V lost 5 bases and J lost 10; bases outside the gene matches: 12. This CDR3 has 14 residues. The CDR3 sequence is CASSTSGTGWDQYF. In DNA form, the CDR3 reads TGTGCCAGCAGTACCTCCGGGACAGGTTGGGACCAGTACTTC.

The chain uses TRBV5-1 and TRBJ2-7; D gene ambiguous. The CDR3 has 10 amino acids. The germline gives CDR1 SGHRS, CDR2 YFSETQ. V was trimmed by 3 bases and J by 3 bases, leaving 1 base between them. The CDR3 DNA is TGCGCCAGCAGCTACTACGAGCAGTACTTC. Amino acids: CASSYYEQYF.

The chain links TRBV25-1 to TRBJ2-7, with 9 bases fitting TRBD1. The V segment lost 3 bases and the J segment 5 bases; nucleotides outside the gene matches: 5. This CDR3 has 14 amino acids. Germline V gene lookup returns CDR1 MGHDK and CDR2 SYGVNS. CDR3 sequence (DNA): TGTGCCAGCAGTGACCGGGACAGGGCCCACGAGCAGTACTTC. Encoded protein: CASSDRDRAHEQYF.

This chain uses TRBV6-5 with TRBJ2-7; D uncertain. In germline, CDR1 is MNHEY, CDR2 SVGAGI. With 7 bases removed from V and 2 bases from J, the gap between germline ends came to 9 bases. The CDR3 length is 12 residues. The CDR3 DNA sequence: TGTGCCAGCACCTCCCCCCCCTACGAGCAGTACTTC. Translation: CASTSPPYEQYF.

This chain uses TRBV2 with TRBJ2-5; D unclear. Germline V gene sequence: CDR1 SNHLY, CDR2 FYNNEI. V was trimmed by 3 bases and J by 0 bases, leaving 5 bases between them. The CDR3 runs to 13 residues. This CDR3 reads CASSDGYQETQYF. DNA for the CDR3: TGTGCCAGCAGTGACGGGTACCAAGAGACCCAGTACTTC.

The chain is built from TRBV4-1 and TRBJ2-1; D is undetermined. The length of the CDR3 is 14 residues. From germline, CDR1 is MGHRA and CDR2 YSYEKL. Trimming removed 1 base from V and 6 bases from J, with 10 bases in between. The CDR3 region is CASSQVEIGNEQFF. In nucleotides, the CDR3 is TGCGCCAGCAGCCAAGTGGAGATCGGCAATGAGCAGTTCTTC.

The chain is built from TRBV19 and TRBJ1-2, with D hard to call. The CDR3 runs 15 residues. V was shortened by 3 bases and J by 5 bases, with 16 bases between the two germline ends. CDR1 is LNHDA, CDR2 SQIVND, per germline (reference sequence). CDR3 DNA sequence: TGTGCCAGTAGTATTCCCGACTGGAACCCTTATGGCTACACCTTC. It encodes CASSIPDWNPYGYTF. The variable domain in full, with the rest retrieved from reference TRBV19 and TRBJ1-2, is DGGITQSPKYLFRKEGQNVTLSCEQNLNHDAMYWYRQDPGQGLRLIYYSQIVNDFQKGDIAEGYSVSREKKESFPLTVTSAQKNPTAFYLCASSIPDWNPYGYTFGSGTRLTVV.

The chain is built from TRBV5-1 and TRBJ1-5; perhaps TRBD1 as D (5 bases). This CDR3 has 16 residues. CDR1 is SGHRS, CDR2 YFSETQ, per germline. Trimming left V 4 bases short and J 1 base short, with 15 bases between. CDR3 sequence reads: CASSRDGLGSNQPQHF. The CDR3 DNA reads as TGCGCCAGCAGCCGGGACGGTTTAGGGAGCAATCAGCCCCAGCATTTT. The full variable domain, with the rest looked up from reference TRBV5-1 and TRBJ1-5, is KAGVTQTPRYLIKTRGQQVTLSCSPISGHRSVSWYQQTPGQGLQFLFEYFSETQRNKGNFPGRFSGRQFSNSRSEMNVSTLELGDSALYLCASSRDGLGSNQPQHFGDGTRLSIL.

V is TRBV27 and J is TRBJ1-5; no clear D. The length of the CDR3 is 16 residues. V lost 0 bases and J lost 0, with 9 bases in between. The germline V gene has CDR1 MNHEY and CDR2 SMNVEV (reference sequence). The CDR3 DNA reads as TGTGCCAGCAGTTTATCGGGTCTGAATAGCAATCAGCCCCAGCATTTT. Protein product: CASSLSGLNSNQPQHF.